Listed below are T cell receptor beta chains from one sample, sequenced in a study of T-cell reconstitution after alpha-beta-depleted transplantation in children. TCRdb re-called the PCR reads with MiXCR, one entry per CDR3 protein. The repertoire holds about 500,000 distinct CDR3 sequences, with approximately 29% as singletons. The specimen was PBMCs from the stem cell graft donor, collected from the stem cell graft. Receptors originate from a human donor who donated a stem cell graft to a child with aplastic anemia. Each CDR3 is given with its conserved first and last residue. A D gene is named only where the DNA matches it firmly. The size field is filled for only some rows; it gives once, few, many or a size class.

V gene: TRBV12-3/TRBV12-4
D gene: .
J gene: TRBJ2-6
clone size: .
CDR3 DNA: TGTGCCAGCAGTTGGCCAGGCTCCAACTCTGGGGCCAACGTCCTGACTTTC
CDR3 protein: CASSWPGSNSGANVLTF

V gene: TRBV29-1
D gene: TRBD2
J gene: TRBJ2-2
clone size: .
CDR3 DNA: TGCAGCGTCTCCCGGACTAGCGAGAACACCGGGGAGCTGTTTTTT
CDR3 protein: CSVSRTSENTGELFF

V gene: TRBV5-8
D gene: .
J gene: TRBJ2-5
clone size: .
CDR3 DNA: TGTGCCAGCAGCTTTCGACCGGTGGAGACCCAGTACTTC
CDR3 protein: CASSFRPVETQYF

V gene: TRBV29-1
D gene: TRBD1
J gene: TRBJ1-2
clone size: .
CDR3 DNA: TGCAGCGTTGGGACAGGGCAAGGCTACACCTTC
CDR3 protein: CSVGTGQGYTF

V gene: TRBV29-1
D gene: .
J gene: TRBJ1-1
clone size: few
CDR3 DNA: TGCAGCGTACAGGGAGGTTTGGGCGCTGAAGCTTTCTTT
CDR3 protein: CSVQGGLGAEAFF

V gene: TRBV19
D gene: TRBD2
J gene: TRBJ2-5
clone size: .
CDR3 DNA: TGTGCCAGTAGTGTGACTAGCTGGAAAGAGACCCAGTACTTC
CDR3 protein: CASSVTSWKETQYF

V gene: TRBV11-2
D gene: TRBD2
J gene: TRBJ2-5
clone size: few
CDR3 DNA: TGTGCCAGCTCATACCAGACTAGCGTGGAGACCCAGTACTTC
CDR3 protein: CASSYQTSVETQYF

V gene: TRBV20-1
D gene: TRBD1
J gene: TRBJ1-6
clone size: few
CDR3 DNA: TGCAGTGCTTGGAGACAGGGAACCTATAATTCACCCCTCCACTTT
CDR3 protein: CSAWRQGTYNSPLHF

V gene: TRBV30
D gene: .
J gene: TRBJ2-3
clone size: few
CDR3 DNA: TGTGCCTGGAAGGCGCTACTCAGCACAGATACGCAGTATTTT
CDR3 protein: CAWKALLSTDTQYF

V gene: TRBV29-1
D gene: .
J gene: TRBJ2-6
clone size: .
CDR3 DNA: TGCAGCGTTGAACTCGGGCCTGGGGCCAACGTCCTGACTTTC
CDR3 protein: CSVELGPGANVLTF

V gene: TRBV29-1
D gene: TRBD1
J gene: TRBJ1-5
clone size: few
CDR3 DNA: TGCAGCGTCACCGGACAGGGGAGCAATCAGCCCCAGCATTTT
CDR3 protein: CSVTGQGSNQPQHF

V gene: TRBV5-1
D gene: TRBD2
J gene: TRBJ2-1
clone size: few
CDR3 DNA: TGCGCCAGCAGCCCGCGGACTAGCGGTCTCACGAATGAGCAGTTCTTC
CDR3 protein: CASSPRTSGLTNEQFF

V gene: TRBV20-1
D gene: TRBD2
J gene: TRBJ2-1
clone size: few
CDR3 DNA: TGCAGTGCTAGAGCTAGCGGGAGGCAACTCTCCTACAATGAGCAGTTCTTC
CDR3 protein: CSARASGRQLSYNEQFF

V gene: TRBV7-2
D gene: .
J gene: TRBJ1-2
clone size: few
CDR3 DNA: TGTGCCAGCAGCCCCGACCGTAATAACTATGGCTACACCTTC
CDR3 protein: CASSPDRNNYGYTF

V gene: TRBV20-1
D gene: .
J gene: TRBJ2-1
clone size: .
CDR3 DNA: TGCAGTGCTAGCAGACCCCAGCGGAGCCAACTCCCCTCTAATCAGTTCTTC
CDR3 protein: CSASRPQRSQLPSNQFF

V gene: TRBV4-2
D gene: .
J gene: TRBJ2-3
clone size: few
CDR3 DNA: TGTGCCAGCAGCGTTAGGTCCCTCACAGATACGCAGTATTTT
CDR3 protein: CASSVRSLTDTQYF

V gene: TRBV11-3
D gene: .
J gene: TRBJ2-2
clone size: .
CDR3 DNA: TGTGCCAGCAGCGGGTCGAGAACCGGGGAGCTGTTTTTT
CDR3 protein: CASSGSRTGELFF

V gene: TRBV25-1
D gene: .
J gene: TRBJ2-5
clone size: few
CDR3 DNA: TGTGCCAGCAGTGAGCCCCTGGGGGGCCAAGAGACCCAGTACTTC
CDR3 protein: CASSEPLGGQETQYF

V gene: TRBV7-3
D gene: TRBD2
J gene: TRBJ2-3
clone size: .
CDR3 DNA: TGTGCCAGCAGCCGAGCGGGAGCTAGCACAGATACGCAGTATTTT
CDR3 protein: CASSRAGASTDTQYF